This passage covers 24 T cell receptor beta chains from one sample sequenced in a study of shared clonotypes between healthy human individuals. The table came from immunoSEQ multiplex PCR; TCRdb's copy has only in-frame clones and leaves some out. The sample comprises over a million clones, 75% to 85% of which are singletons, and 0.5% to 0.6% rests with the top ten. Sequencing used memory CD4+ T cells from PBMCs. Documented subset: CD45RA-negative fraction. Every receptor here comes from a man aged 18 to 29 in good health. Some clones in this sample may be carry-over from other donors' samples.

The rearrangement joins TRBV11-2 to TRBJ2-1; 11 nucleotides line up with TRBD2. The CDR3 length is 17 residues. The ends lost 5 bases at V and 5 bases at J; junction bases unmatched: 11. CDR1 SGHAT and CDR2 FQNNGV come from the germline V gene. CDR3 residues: CASSRPRGLAGHNEQFF. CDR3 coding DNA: TGTGCCAGCAGCCGACCCCGAGGACTAGCGGGCCACAATGAGCAGTTCTTC.

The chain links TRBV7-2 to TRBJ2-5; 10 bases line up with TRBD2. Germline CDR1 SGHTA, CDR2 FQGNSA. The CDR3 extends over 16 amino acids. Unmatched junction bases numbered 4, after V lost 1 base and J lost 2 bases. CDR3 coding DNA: TGTGCCAGCAGCTTAGGGGTGACTAGCGGGCAAGAGACCCAGTACTTC. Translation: CASSLGVTSGQETQYF.

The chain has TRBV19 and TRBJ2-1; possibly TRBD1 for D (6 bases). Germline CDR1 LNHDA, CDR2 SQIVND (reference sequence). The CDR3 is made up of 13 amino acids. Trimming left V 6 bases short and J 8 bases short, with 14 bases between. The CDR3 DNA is TGTGCCAGTAGAAGACAGGTTGGGGATGAGCAGTTCTTC. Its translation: CASRRQVGDEQFF.

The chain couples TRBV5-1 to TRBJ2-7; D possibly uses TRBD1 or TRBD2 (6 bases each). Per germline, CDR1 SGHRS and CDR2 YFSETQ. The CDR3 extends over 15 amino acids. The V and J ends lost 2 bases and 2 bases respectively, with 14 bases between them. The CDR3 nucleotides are TGCGCCAGCAGCTTCCTCGAGGGGGGAGCCTACGAGCAGTACTTC. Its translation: CASSFLEGGAYEQYF.

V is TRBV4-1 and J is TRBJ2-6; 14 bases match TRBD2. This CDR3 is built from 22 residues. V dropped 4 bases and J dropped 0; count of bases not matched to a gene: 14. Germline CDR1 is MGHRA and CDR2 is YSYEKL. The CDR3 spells CASSLLGLAGGRLSSGANVLTF. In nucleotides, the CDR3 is TGCGCCAGCAGCCTCCTCGGACTAGCGGGAGGACGTCTAAGCTCTGGGGCCAACGTCCTGACTTTC.

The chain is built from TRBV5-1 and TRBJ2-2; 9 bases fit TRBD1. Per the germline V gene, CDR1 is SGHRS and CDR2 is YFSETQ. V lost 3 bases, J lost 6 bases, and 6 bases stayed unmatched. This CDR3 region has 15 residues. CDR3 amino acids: CASSSGQGRPGELFF. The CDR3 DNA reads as TGCGCCAGCAGCTCGGGACAGGGTCGTCCCGGGGAGCTGTTTTTT.

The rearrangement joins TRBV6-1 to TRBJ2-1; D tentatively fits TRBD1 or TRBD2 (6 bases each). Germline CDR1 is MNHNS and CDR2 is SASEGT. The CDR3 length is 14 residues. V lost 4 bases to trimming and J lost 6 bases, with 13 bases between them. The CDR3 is CASSGRRGANEQFF. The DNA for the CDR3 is TGTGCCAGCAGTGGAAGGAGGGGGGCCAATGAGCAGTTCTTC.

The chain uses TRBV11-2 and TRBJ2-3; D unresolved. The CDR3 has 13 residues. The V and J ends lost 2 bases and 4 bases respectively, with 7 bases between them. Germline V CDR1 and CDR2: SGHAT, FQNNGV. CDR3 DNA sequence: TGTGCCAGCAGCTTAAGTGGGCCAGATACGCAGTATTTT. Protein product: CASSLSGPDTQYF.

CDR3 nucleotide sequence: TGTGCCAGCAGCGTCACGGCCAATTACAATGAGCAGTTCTTC. Translating gives CASSVTANYNEQFF. This rearrangement joins TRBV5-8 to TRBJ2-1; D ambiguous. The V and J ends lost 4 bases and 4 bases respectively, with 12 bases between them. CDR1 is SGHTS, CDR2 YDEGEE, per germline. CDR3 length: 14 residues.

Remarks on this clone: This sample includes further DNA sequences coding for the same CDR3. Written as DNA, the CDR3 is TGTGCCAGCAGTCCAGGGACCTATTCTTACGAGCAGTACTTC. This gives the protein CASSPGTYSYEQYF. V usage is TRBV28 and J usage is TRBJ2-7; perhaps D is TRBD1 or TRBD2 (5 bases each). Germline CDR1 reads MDHEN; CDR2 reads SYDVKM. This CDR3 contains 14 residues. Trimming cost V 5 bases and J 4 bases, with 15 bases left between them.

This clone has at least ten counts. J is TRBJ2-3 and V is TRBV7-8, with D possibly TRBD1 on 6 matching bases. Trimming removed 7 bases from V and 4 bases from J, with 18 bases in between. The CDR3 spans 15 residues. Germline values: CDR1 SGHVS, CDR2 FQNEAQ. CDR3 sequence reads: CASNPQGRPSDTQYF. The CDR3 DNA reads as TGTGCCAGCAACCCACAGGGTCGCCCATCAGATACGCAGTATTTT.

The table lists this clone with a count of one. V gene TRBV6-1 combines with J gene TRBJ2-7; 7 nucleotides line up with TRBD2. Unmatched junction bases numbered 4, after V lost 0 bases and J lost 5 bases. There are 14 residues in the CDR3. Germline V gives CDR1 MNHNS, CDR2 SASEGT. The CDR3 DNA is TGTGCCAGCAGTGAAGCCGGGACTAATAACGAGCAGTACTTC. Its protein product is CASSEAGTNNEQYF.

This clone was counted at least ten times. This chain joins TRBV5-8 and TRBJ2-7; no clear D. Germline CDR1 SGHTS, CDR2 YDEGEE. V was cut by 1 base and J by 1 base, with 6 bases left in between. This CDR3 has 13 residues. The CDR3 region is CASSLPPSYEQYF. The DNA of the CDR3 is TGTGCCAGCAGCTTGCCCCCTTCCTACGAGCAGTACTTC.

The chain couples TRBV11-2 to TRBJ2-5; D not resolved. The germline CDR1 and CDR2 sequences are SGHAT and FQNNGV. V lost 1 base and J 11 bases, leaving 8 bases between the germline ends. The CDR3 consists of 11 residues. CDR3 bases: TGTGCCAGCAGCTTAGGAGGATTACAGTACTTC. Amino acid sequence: CASSLGGLQYF.

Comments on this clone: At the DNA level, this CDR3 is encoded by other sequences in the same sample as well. CDR3 bases: TGTGCCAGTAGTATCCGACTAGCGGGAGGATACGAGCAGTACTTC. As protein: CASSIRLAGGYEQYF. The chain joins TRBV19 to TRBJ2-7, with TRBD2 matching over 13 bases. J was trimmed by 4 bases and V by 3 bases; bases with no gene match: 3. Germline V gene lookup returns CDR1 LNHDA and CDR2 SQIVND (reference sequence). The CDR3 totals 15 residues.

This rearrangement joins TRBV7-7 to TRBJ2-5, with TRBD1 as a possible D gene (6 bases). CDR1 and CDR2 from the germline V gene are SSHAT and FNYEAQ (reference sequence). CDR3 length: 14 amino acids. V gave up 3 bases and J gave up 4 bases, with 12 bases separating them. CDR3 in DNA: TGTGCCAGCAGCTTGTCAGGGGTGGCAGAGACCCAGTACTTC. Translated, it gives CASSLSGVAETQYF.

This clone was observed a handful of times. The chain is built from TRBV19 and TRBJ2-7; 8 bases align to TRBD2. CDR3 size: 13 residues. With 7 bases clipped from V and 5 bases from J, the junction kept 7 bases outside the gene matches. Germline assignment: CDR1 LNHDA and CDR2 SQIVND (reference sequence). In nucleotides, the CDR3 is TGTGCCAGTAAAAACAGCGGGAGAAACGAGCAGTACTTC. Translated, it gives CASKNSGRNEQYF.

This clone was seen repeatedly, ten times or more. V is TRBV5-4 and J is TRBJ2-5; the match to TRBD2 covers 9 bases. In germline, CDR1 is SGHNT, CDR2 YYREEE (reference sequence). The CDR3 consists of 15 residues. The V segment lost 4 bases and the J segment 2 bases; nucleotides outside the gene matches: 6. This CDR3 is CASSLTSGPQETQYF. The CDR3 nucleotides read TGTGCCAGCAGCCTGACTAGCGGTCCACAAGAGACCCAGTACTTC.

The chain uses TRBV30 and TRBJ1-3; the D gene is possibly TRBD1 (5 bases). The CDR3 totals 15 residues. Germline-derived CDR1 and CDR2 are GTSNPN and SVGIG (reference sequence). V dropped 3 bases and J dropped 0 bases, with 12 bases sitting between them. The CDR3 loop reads CAWRVPGPSGNTIYF. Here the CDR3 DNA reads TGTGCCTGGAGAGTTCCGGGACCCTCTGGAAACACCATATATTTT.

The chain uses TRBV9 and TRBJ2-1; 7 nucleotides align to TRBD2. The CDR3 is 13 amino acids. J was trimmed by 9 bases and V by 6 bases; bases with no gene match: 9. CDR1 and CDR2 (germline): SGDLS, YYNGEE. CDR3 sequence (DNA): TGTGCCAGCACGGGGCGGGAGATGAGTGAGCAGTTCTTC. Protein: CASTGREMSEQFF.

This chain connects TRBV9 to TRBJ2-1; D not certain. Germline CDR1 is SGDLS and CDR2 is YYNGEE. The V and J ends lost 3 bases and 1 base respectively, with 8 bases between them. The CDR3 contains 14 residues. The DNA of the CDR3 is TGTGCCAGCAGCGGGGGTAATTCCTACAATGAGCAGTTCTTC. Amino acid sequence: CASSGGNSYNEQFF.

The CDR3 DNA reads TGCAGCGTTGAGGGTGTAGCGGGAGTGAACACCGGGGAGCTGTTTTTT. Protein: CSVEGVAGVNTGELFF. V gene TRBV29-1 combines with J gene TRBJ2-2; 9 nucleotides align to TRBD2. V gave up 3 bases and J gave up 1 base; unmatched junction bases: 6. This CDR3 region has 16 residues. From germline, CDR1 is SQVTM and CDR2 ANQGSEA.

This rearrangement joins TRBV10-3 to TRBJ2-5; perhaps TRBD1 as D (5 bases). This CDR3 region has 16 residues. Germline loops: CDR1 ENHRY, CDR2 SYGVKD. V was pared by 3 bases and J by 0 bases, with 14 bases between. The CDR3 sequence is CAISELDRRYQETQYF. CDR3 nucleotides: TGTGCCATCAGTGAACTTGACAGAAGGTACCAAGAGACCCAGTACTTC.

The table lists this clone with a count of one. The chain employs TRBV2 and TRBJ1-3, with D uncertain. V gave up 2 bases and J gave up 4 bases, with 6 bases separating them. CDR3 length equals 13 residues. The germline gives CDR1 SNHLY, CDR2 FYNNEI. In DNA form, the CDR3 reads TGTGCCAGCAGTGAATTCCCGGGAAACACCATATATTTT. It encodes CASSEFPGNTIYF. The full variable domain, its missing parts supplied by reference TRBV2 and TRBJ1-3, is EPEVTQTPSHQVTQMGQEVILRCVPISNHLYFYWYRQILGQKVEFLVSFYNNEISEKSEIFDDQFSVERPDGSNFTLKIRSTKLEDSAMYFCASSEFPGNTIYFGEGSWLTVV.